Listed below are T cell receptor beta chains from one sample, sequenced in a study of T cell responses to AZD1222 COVID-19 vaccine. Assay used: immunoSEQ multiplex PCR; TCRdb lists only in-frame clones, some missing. The sample includes some 150,000 clones, 70% to 90% of them seen just once. The sample here was peripheral blood, taken 28 days after the second AZD1222 dose. These receptors all stem from an adult who received the AZD1222 COVID-19 vaccine. CDR3s include the opening cysteine and the closing phenylalanine or tryptophan. The D gene is left open where the match is weak. Part of the rows lack a size; the others show once, few, many or a class for expanded clones.

d_gene: TRBD1
abundance: .
v_gene: TRBV6-1
j_gene: TRBJ2-6
CDR3nt: TGTGCCAGCAGTGTGCAAGGACAGGGTGGGGCCAACGTCCTGACTTTC
CDR3aa: CASSVQGQGGANVLTF

d_gene: .
abundance: .
v_gene: TRBV6-2/TRBV6-3
j_gene: TRBJ2-1
CDR3nt: TGTGCCAGCAGTTACACAGTCGCAACTAGTCCGTTCTTC
CDR3aa: CASSYTVATSPFF

d_gene: .
abundance: .
v_gene: TRBV24-1
j_gene: TRBJ2-4
CDR3nt: TGTGCCACCAGTGATTCAACGACGCCGCGAATTCAGTACTTC
CDR3aa: CATSDSTTPRIQYF

d_gene: .
abundance: .
v_gene: TRBV19
j_gene: TRBJ2-7
CDR3nt: TGTGCCAGTAGTATTAATGGGGCCTACGAGCAGTACTTC
CDR3aa: CASSINGAYEQYF

d_gene: TRBD1
abundance: .
v_gene: TRBV4-2
j_gene: TRBJ2-7
CDR3nt: TGTGCCAGCAGCCTTACCGGGACAGCCTCCTACGAGCAGTACTTC
CDR3aa: CASSLTGTASYEQYF

d_gene: .
abundance: .
v_gene: TRBV6-1
j_gene: TRBJ2-2
CDR3nt: TGTGCCAGCAGTGAATCAAACACCGGGGAGCTGTTTTTT
CDR3aa: CASSESNTGELFF

d_gene: .
abundance: .
v_gene: TRBV7-6
j_gene: TRBJ1-1
CDR3nt: TGTGCCAGCAGCTTAGCGTCAAGCACTGAAGCTTTCTTT
CDR3aa: CASSLASSTEAFF

d_gene: .
abundance: .
v_gene: TRBV5-1
j_gene: TRBJ2-2
CDR3nt: TGCGCCAGCAGCTTGGGGGGCAACACCGGGGAGCTGTTTTTT
CDR3aa: CASSLGGNTGELFF

d_gene: TRBD1
abundance: .
v_gene: TRBV27
j_gene: TRBJ1-2
CDR3nt: TGTGCCAGCAGTGTACAGGGGATCGGCTATGGCTACACCTTC
CDR3aa: CASSVQGIGYGYTF

d_gene: TRBD2
abundance: .
v_gene: TRBV2
j_gene: TRBJ2-2
CDR3nt: TGTGCCAGCAAAGCGGGAGACAAGTTTTACACCGGGGAGCTGTTTTTT
CDR3aa: CASKAGDKFYTGELFF

d_gene: .
abundance: .
v_gene: TRBV10-1
j_gene: TRBJ1-1
CDR3nt: TGCGCCAGCAGTGAGTCTTCGGGACCTGAAGCTTTCTTT
CDR3aa: CASSESSGPEAFF

d_gene: .
abundance: few
v_gene: TRBV29-1
j_gene: TRBJ1-2
CDR3nt: TGCAGCGTTAACTACGGTGTCGGCTATGGCTACACCTTC
CDR3aa: CSVNYGVGYGYTF

d_gene: TRBD2
abundance: .
v_gene: TRBV23-1
j_gene: TRBJ2-7
CDR3nt: TGCGCCAGCAGTCCGGCAGGGGCTAGCGGGAGTTCCCGCTCCTACGAGCAGTACTTC
CDR3aa: CASSPAGASGSSRSYEQYF

d_gene: TRBD1
abundance: .
v_gene: TRBV18
j_gene: TRBJ1-6
CDR3nt: TGTGCCAGCTCACCTCCGGGACAGGGGTCGTCACCCCTCCACTTT
CDR3aa: CASSPPGQGSSPLHF